One sample yielded the 9 T cell receptor beta chains listed below, sequenced in a study of shared clonotypes between healthy human individuals. Libraries were prepared by immunoSEQ multiplex PCR; TCRdb keeps only in-frame clonotypes and omits some of them. The table shows 600,000 to 700,000 clones, with around 78% occurring only once. The sequencing input was memory CD4+ T cells sorted from blood. The subset is: CD45RA-negative fraction. These receptors all come from a woman aged 30 to 39 in good health.

The genes are TRBV7-6 and TRBJ1-1, with a weak D call TRBD1 (5 bases). In germline, CDR1 is SGHVS, CDR2 FNYEAQ. The CDR3 has 16 residues. V was shortened by 3 bases and J by 3 bases, with 17 bases between the two germline ends. CDR3 sequence reads: CASSLTVQVRDTEAFF. In nucleotides, the CDR3 is TGTGCCAGCAGCTTGACAGTTCAAGTTCGAGACACTGAAGCTTTCTTT.

This chain connects TRBV28 to TRBJ2-5; D tentatively reads TRBD1 or TRBD2 (6 bases each). CDR1 MDHEN and CDR2 SYDVKM come from the germline V gene. CDR3 size: 12 residues. V lost 8 bases and J lost 5, with 12 bases in between. The CDR3 here is CASREGGETQYF. CDR3 bases: TGTGCCAGCCGGGAAGGGGGGGAGACCCAGTACTTC.

On this clone: Other DNA sequences within the sample encode an identical CDR3. The CDR3 DNA sequence: TGCGCCAGCAGCTCCACCTACGAGCAGTACTTC. The encoded protein is CASSSTYEQYF. The V and J genes are TRBV5-1 and TRBJ2-7; D not certain. The CDR3 totals 11 residues. From germline, CDR1 is SGHRS and CDR2 YFSETQ. With 3 bases removed from V and 2 bases from J, the gap between germline ends came to 3 bases.

This clone appeared a single time. The J gene is TRBJ2-3, the V gene TRBV25-1; 10 positions match TRBD1. Germline lookup yields CDR1 MGHDK and CDR2 SYGVNS. The CDR3 spans 17 residues. Unmatched junction bases numbered 10, after V lost 4 bases and J lost 3 bases. As DNA, the CDR3 is TGTGCCAGCAGTGCCCCGACGGGACAGGGGACTACAGATACGCAGTATTTT. It codes for CASSAPTGQGTTDTQYF.

The rearrangement links TRBV9 to TRBJ2-1, with TRBD2 identical over 7 bases. The CDR3 runs to 15 residues. CDR1 is SGDLS, CDR2 YYNGEE, per germline. V was pared by 4 bases and J by 4 bases, with 8 bases of the junction left unmatched. The CDR3 here is CASSPTPRGYNEQFF. DNA for the CDR3: TGTGCCAGCAGCCCGACTCCGCGGGGGTACAATGAGCAGTTCTTC.

As to this clone: This could be a read error, since a much larger clone is one nucleotide away. The V and J genes are TRBV7-9 and TRBJ2-7; the match to TRBD2 covers 13 bases. The CDR3 runs 15 residues. V dropped 3 bases and J dropped 3; count of bases not matched to a gene: 2. The germline V gene has CDR1 SEHNR and CDR2 FQNEAQ (reference sequence). CDR3 amino acids: CASSFGTSGNYEQYF. The CDR3 bases are TGTGCCAGCAGCTTTGGGACTAGCGGGAACTACGAGCAGTACTTC.

This chain connects TRBV5-1 to TRBJ1-1; 7 bases fit TRBD1. In germline, CDR1 is SGHRS, CDR2 YFSETQ. The CDR3 runs 14 residues. The junction had 9 bases not matched to a gene; V was cut back by 0 bases and J by 10 bases. This CDR3 reads CASSLEGDTGAAFF. CDR3 nucleotides: TGCGCCAGCAGCTTGGAGGGGGACACAGGGGCAGCTTTCTTT.

The chain couples TRBV30 to TRBJ1-1, with D possibly being TRBD1 (6 bases). Germline lookup yields CDR1 GTSNPN and CDR2 SVGIG (reference sequence). There are 13 residues in the CDR3. Trimming cost V 8 bases and J 2 bases, with 15 bases left between them. The CDR3 sequence is CAGARDINTEAFF. CDR3 nucleotide sequence: TGTGCCGGCGCCCGGGACATAAACACTGAAGCTTTCTTT.

This clone showed up just a few times. The chain joins TRBV20-1 to TRBJ2-5; D call uncertain. The CDR3 loop spans 11 amino acids. CDR1 is DFQATT and CDR2 is SNEGSKA in the germline V gene (reference sequence). The V gene lost 6 bases and the J gene lost 5 bases, with 10 bases spanning the gap. In nucleotides, the CDR3 is TGCAGTGCCATGGATCGGGAGACCCAGTACTTC. The encoded protein is CSAMDRETQYF.